This entry lists 22 T cell receptor beta chains sequenced from one sample in a study of T cells after posttransplantation cyclophosphamide. Only in-frame clones appear in the TCRdb table, and some are missing; sequencing was by immunoSEQ multiplex PCR. The sample includes tens of thousands of clones, roughly 67% seen only once; the top ten take 0.6% to 0.8%. The sequenced material came from memory CD4+ T cells sorted from PBMCs. These TCRs come from an older woman in good health, CMV-negative, and a related stem cell transplant donor.

Concerning this clone itself: The sample has other DNA sequences that encode this CDR3 too. The V and J genes are TRBV7-2 and TRBJ1-1; 7 bases align to TRBD1. The CDR3 runs to 16 residues. CDR1 is SGHTA, CDR2 FQGNSA, per germline. Unmatched junction bases numbered 7, after V lost 1 base and J lost 2 bases. CDR3 nucleotide sequence: TGTGCCAGCAGCTTAGAGGCAGGGGGGTTTAACACTGAAGCTTTCTTT. Protein: CASSLEAGGFNTEAFF.

This clone was counted between two and nine times. The CDR3 DNA sequence: TGTGCCAGTCAGAGATCAGCGGGTAATAATTCACCCCTCCACTTT. Amino acids: CASQRSAGNNSPLHF. This chain connects TRBV6-5 to TRBJ1-6; D gene uncertain. The CDR3 has 15 residues. V lost 9 bases to trimming and J lost 5 bases, with 17 bases between them. Per germline, CDR1 MNHEY and CDR2 SVGAGI.

The rearrangement uses TRBV18 and TRBJ2-2; 10 nucleotides align to TRBD1. Unmatched junction bases numbered 0, after V lost 8 bases and J lost 0 bases. The V gene's germline CDR1 is KGHSH and CDR2 LQKENI. The CDR3 contains 14 residues. CDR3 region: CASDRGPNTGELFF. For the CDR3, the DNA is TGTGCCAGCGACAGGGGGCCGAACACCGGGGAGCTGTTTTTT.

The rearrangement joins TRBV28 to TRBJ2-1; 14 bases fit TRBD2. Per germline, CDR1 MDHEN and CDR2 SYDVKM. This CDR3 has 16 residues. Trimming removed 6 bases from V and 1 base from J; junction bases left unmatched: 2. The CDR3: CASSGTSGSSYNEQFF. The CDR3 DNA reads as TGTGCCAGCAGCGGGACTAGCGGGAGTTCCTACAATGAGCAGTTCTTC.

This chain links TRBV19 with TRBJ1-1, with 8 bases identical to TRBD1. The germline CDR1 and CDR2 sequences are LNHDA and SQIVND (reference sequence). The CDR3 is 15 amino acids. V gave up 6 bases and J gave up 2 bases; unmatched junction bases: 8. The CDR3 region is CASRAAGGPNTEAFF. CDR3 bases: TGTGCCAGTAGGGCGGCAGGGGGCCCTAACACTGAAGCTTTCTTT.

The V and J genes are TRBV19 and TRBJ2-7; 9 bases line up with TRBD2. Trimming removed 2 bases from V and 0 bases from J; junction bases left unmatched: 5. Germline loops: CDR1 LNHDA, CDR2 SQIVND (reference sequence). CDR3 length: 16 residues. This CDR3 reads CASSISSGTFSYEQYF. The CDR3 DNA reads as TGTGCCAGTAGTATATCTAGCGGGACGTTCTCCTACGAGCAGTACTTC.

This clone was recorded a few times. This CDR3 is CASSFEPGQGRNTIYF. Here the CDR3 DNA reads TGTGCCAGCAGTTTCGAACCGGGACAGGGTCGAAACACCATATATTTT. The chain carries TRBV2 and TRBJ1-3; the match to TRBD1 covers 9 bases. Trimming at V came to 5 bases and at J to 5 bases, leaving 10 bases not matched to a gene. The V gene's germline CDR1 is SNHLY and CDR2 FYNNEI. This CDR3 has 16 amino acids.

This clone was found a few times. The V call is TRBV2, the J call TRBJ1-4; D might be TRBD1 (5 bases). Germline V lookup: CDR1 SNHLY, CDR2 FYNNEI. V was pared by 8 bases and J by 7 bases, with 11 bases between. The CDR3 spans 12 residues. CDR3 bases: TGTGCCAGCGGGAGGGGCGGTGAAAAACTGTTTTTT. This encodes CASGRGGEKLFF.

The chain has TRBV5-1 and TRBJ2-5, with D possibly matching TRBD2 (7 bases). The CDR3 loop spans 14 amino acids. Per the germline V gene, CDR1 is SGHRS and CDR2 is YFSETQ. V lost 6 bases to trimming and J lost 4 bases, with 16 bases between them. The CDR3 loop reads CASTIGGGPETQYF. Here the CDR3 DNA reads TGCGCCAGCACAATAGGGGGAGGGCCAGAGACCCAGTACTTC.

This chain joins TRBV29-1 and TRBJ1-1; 7 bases fit TRBD1. J gave up 8 bases and V 4 bases, and 4 bases lay outside the gene matches. The CDR3 length is 11 residues. Germline lookup yields CDR1 SQVTM and CDR2 ANQGSEA. CDR3 protein: CSVVRQGEAFF. In DNA, the CDR3 is TGCAGCGTTGTCAGACAGGGAGAAGCTTTCTTT.

The V gene is TRBV6-1, the J gene TRBJ2-7; possible D gene TRBD1, 6 bases. With 3 bases removed from V and 3 bases from J, the gap between germline ends came to 9 bases. CDR1 and CDR2 (germline): MNHNS, SASEGT. The CDR3 extends over 13 amino acids. CDR3 bases: TGTGCCAGCAGTGATCGGGACATCTACGAGCAGTACTTC. Translation: CASSDRDIYEQYF.

This chain joins TRBV6-1 and TRBJ1-1; a possible D gene is TRBD1 (6 bases). The CDR3 is 15 amino acids. The V end lost 0 bases, the J end lost 5 bases, and 13 bases lay between the germline ends. Germline assignment: CDR1 MNHNS and CDR2 SASEGT. For the CDR3, the DNA is TGTGCCAGCAGTGAAGCGGCAGGGGCAGGGACTGAAGCTTTCTTT. It encodes CASSEAAGAGTEAFF.

This chain links TRBV28 with TRBJ1-4; no definite D call. Trimming removed 6 bases at V and 8 bases at J, with 16 bases between. Germline-derived CDR1 and CDR2 are MDHEN and SYDVKM. The CDR3 is 14 amino acids. The CDR3, as DNA: TGTGCCAGCAGGACCAACCCTGGGAGGGAAAAACTGTTTTTT. Its protein product is CASRTNPGREKLFF.

This clone was seen once. The chain recombines TRBV18 with TRBJ1-4, with a weak D call TRBD1 (6 bases). The V gene lost 4 bases and the J gene lost 3 bases, with 15 bases spanning the gap. CDR3 size: 16 residues. CDR1 and CDR2 (germline): KGHSH, LQKENI. CDR3 sequence reads: CASSRGPNRANEKLFF. The CDR3 DNA is TGTGCCAGCTCACGCGGGCCCAACAGGGCTAATGAAAAACTGTTTTTT.

This chain links TRBV7-9 with TRBJ1-1, with 9 positions matching TRBD1. The V gene's germline CDR1 is SEHNR and CDR2 FQNEAQ (reference sequence). V shed 6 bases and J 6 bases; nucleotides not matched to a gene: 2. This CDR3 region has 12 residues. The CDR3 region has the DNA TGTGCCAGCAGAACAGGGGGCTCTGAAGCTTTCTTT. This gives the protein CASRTGGSEAFF.

The V call is TRBV28, the J call TRBJ1-1; D not certain. CDR1 MDHEN and CDR2 SYDVKM come from the germline V gene. The CDR3 contains 12 residues. V was pared by 6 bases and J by 3 bases, with 8 bases between. The CDR3 here is CASSSSHTEAFF. DNA of the CDR3: TGTGCCAGCAGCTCCTCCCACACTGAAGCTTTCTTT.

The chain links TRBV11-2 to TRBJ2-1; TRBD2 might be the D (5 bases). CDR1 is SGHAT and CDR2 is FQNNGV in the germline V gene. This CDR3 contains 16 residues. With 4 bases removed from V and 3 bases from J, the gap between germline ends came to 16 bases. CDR3 sequence (DNA): TGTGCCAGCAGCTACCAAAGGAGCGGCGACTACAATGAGCAGTTCTTC. Amino acid sequence: CASSYQRSGDYNEQFF.

The J gene is TRBJ1-2, the V gene TRBV28; the match to TRBD1 covers 9 bases. The CDR3 loop spans 14 amino acids. V trimming: 6 bases; J trimming: 4 bases; junction bases outside the gene matches: 6. In germline, CDR1 is MDHEN, CDR2 SYDVKM. The CDR3 sequence: CASRTQQGAYGYTF. CDR3 coding DNA: TGTGCCAGCAGGACTCAACAGGGGGCCTATGGCTACACCTTC.

The chain couples TRBV7-9 to TRBJ2-7; TRBD1 is a possible D gene (6 bases). Per germline, CDR1 SEHNR and CDR2 FQNEAQ (reference sequence). Trimming left V 2 bases short and J 5 bases short, with 13 bases between. This CDR3 region has 14 residues. CDR3 sequence reads: CASSLTQGPNEQYF. The CDR3 region has the DNA TGTGCCAGCAGCTTAACGCAGGGGCCCAACGAGCAGTACTTC.

The J gene is TRBJ2-1, the V gene TRBV4-2; 9 positions agree with TRBD2. The germline gives CDR1 LGHNA, CDR2 YNFKEQ. V was pared by 4 bases and J by 0 bases, with 7 bases of the junction left unmatched. The CDR3 contains 17 residues. This CDR3 is CASSLRLAASSYNEQFF. CDR3 nucleotide sequence: TGTGCCAGCAGCCTCCGACTAGCGGCCAGCTCCTACAATGAGCAGTTCTTC.

The chain links TRBV9 to TRBJ2-3; 7 bases agree with TRBD2. V trimming: 0 bases; J trimming: 4 bases; junction bases outside the gene matches: 5. The CDR3 spans 15 residues. Looked up from germline, CDR1 is SGDLS and CDR2 is YYNGEE. This CDR3 is CASSVGAGVPDTQYF. The CDR3 bases are TGTGCCAGCAGCGTAGGGGCGGGGGTGCCAGATACGCAGTATTTT.

The chain joins TRBV11-2 to TRBJ2-1, with 8 bases lining up with TRBD2. CDR1 and CDR2 from the germline V gene are SGHAT and FQNNGV. Trimming cost V 8 bases and J 6 bases; bases outside gene matches: 6. The CDR3 length is 13 residues. The CDR3 bases are TGTGCCAGCTCCCGCGGGGGGCCCAATGAGCAGTTCTTC. As protein: CASSRGGPNEQFF.